This T cell receptor beta chain appears in the sequencing data of a study of beta chain features in type 1 diabetes. This clone was seen only a few times. Its specificity is unknown. Since all of the isolated RNA was reverse transcribed, expressed TCRB transcripts were what got sequenced. Here immunoSEQ multiplex PCR was the method, and the copy in TCRdb shows in-frame clones only, minus some. This sample carries some 350,000 clones, 8.5% to 10% of them seen once, and the ten largest clones take over 0.45%. Germline CDR1 and CDR2: SGHTA and FQGNSA. The CDR3 has 14 amino acids. Trimming removed 3 bases from V and 10 bases from J, with 18 bases in between. Whole-study results and caveats: Any HLA-type effect on TCRB rearrangement remained unresolved here. It was among patients, rather than healthy donors, that naive, central memory and Treg TCRB repertoires appeared more similar. Moderate yet significant TCRB CDR3 shortening was seen in Type 1 diabetes patients in all four CD4+ subsets. cDNA-based reads could over-represent cells with high TCR expression. Individuals with type 1 diabetes displayed fewer insertions and more deletions at VDJ junctions.

This sequence joins TRBV7-2 and TRBJ1-2; D not certain. The material sequenced was central memory CD4+ T cells from blood. The sequence came from a man aged 25-45 years with type 1 diabetes. In DNA form, the CDR3 reads TGTGCCAGCAGCTTCTCACCCGCGGACGGCGTCTACACCTTC. Its translation is CASSFSPADGVYTF.